A selection of T cell receptor beta chains follows, all from one sample in a study of control samples from healthy donors and cancer patients. TCRdb's copy holds only in-frame clones and misses some; the assay was immunoSEQ multiplex PCR. The sample contains around 170,000 clones, about 90% of which appear only once. The sequenced material came from blood. These receptors all stem from a young woman in good health. Both conserved end residues are part of each CDR3. Each record gives: J gene, D gene, V gene, CDR3 protein, CDR3 DNA. A D gene is named only where the DNA matches it firmly.

J gene: TRBJ2-7; D gene: TRBD2; V gene: TRBV2; CDR3 protein: CASRERESAYEQYF; CDR3 DNA: TGTGCCAGCAGAGAGCGGGAGTCCGCCTACGAGCAGTACTTC
J gene: TRBJ1-1; D gene: .; V gene: TRBV19; CDR3 protein: CASSPPGPPNSEAFF; CDR3 DNA: TGTGCCAGTAGTCCCCCGGGACCTCCCAACAGTGAAGCTTTCTTT
J gene: TRBJ2-2; D gene: .; V gene: TRBV4-2; CDR3 protein: CASSQHLVGGVTGELFF; CDR3 DNA: TGTGCCAGCAGCCAACACCTGGTGGGTGGGGTGACCGGGGAGCTGTTTTTT
J gene: TRBJ2-1; D gene: .; V gene: TRBV14; CDR3 protein: CASSQFAGAVYEQFF; CDR3 DNA: TGTGCCAGCAGCCAATTCGCTGGGGCGGTTTATGAGCAGTTCTTC
J gene: TRBJ1-1; D gene: TRBD1; V gene: TRBV3-1/TRBV3-2; CDR3 protein: CASSLRTGGSEAFF; CDR3 DNA: TGTGCCAGCAGCCTGCGGACAGGGGGCTCTGAAGCTTTCTTT
J gene: TRBJ2-7; D gene: TRBD1; V gene: TRBV27; CDR3 protein: CASSPDRGNYEQYF; CDR3 DNA: TGTGCCAGCAGTCCGGACAGGGGTAACTACGAGCAGTACTTC
J gene: TRBJ2-1; D gene: .; V gene: TRBV24-1; CDR3 protein: CATSDATLSNEQFF; CDR3 DNA: TGTGCCACCAGTGATGCGACCCTGTCCAATGAGCAGTTCTTC
J gene: TRBJ2-1; D gene: .; V gene: TRBV28; CDR3 protein: CASRAGAYNEQFF; CDR3 DNA: TGTGCCAGCAGGGCGGGTGCCTACAATGAGCAGTTCTTC
J gene: TRBJ1-1; D gene: TRBD1; V gene: TRBV30; CDR3 protein: CAWQQGNAEAFF; CDR3 DNA: TGTGCCTGGCAACAGGGGAACGCTGAAGCTTTCTTT
J gene: TRBJ2-1; D gene: TRBD1; V gene: TRBV2; CDR3 protein: CASTRQGRRNEQFF; CDR3 DNA: TGTGCCAGCACCAGACAGGGAAGGAGAAATGAGCAGTTCTTC
J gene: TRBJ2-2; D gene: .; V gene: TRBV6-1; CDR3 protein: CASSEQGHTGELFF; CDR3 DNA: TGTGCCAGCAGTGAACAGGGGCACACCGGGGAGCTGTTTTTT
J gene: TRBJ2-4; D gene: .; V gene: TRBV24-1; CDR3 protein: CATSTGSKNIQYF; CDR3 DNA: TGTGCCACGAGTACAGGGAGCAAAAACATTCAGTACTTC
J gene: TRBJ1-6; D gene: .; V gene: TRBV19; CDR3 protein: CASSISQGWNSPLHF; CDR3 DNA: TGTGCCAGTAGTATATCCCAGGGCTGGAATTCACCCCTCCACTTT
J gene: TRBJ2-5; D gene: .; V gene: TRBV28; CDR3 protein: CASSYLGGRETQYF; CDR3 DNA: TGTGCCAGCAGTTACCTCGGGGGGCGAGAGACCCAGTACTTC
J gene: TRBJ2-7; D gene: .; V gene: TRBV27; CDR3 protein: CASSPIYRGGYEQYF; CDR3 DNA: TGTGCCAGCAGTCCAATTTACAGGGGAGGCTACGAGCAGTACTTC
J gene: TRBJ2-3; D gene: TRBD1; V gene: TRBV7-6; CDR3 protein: CASSLTGGSTDTQYF; CDR3 DNA: TGTGCCAGCAGCCTGACAGGGGGTAGCACAGATACGCAGTATTTT
J gene: TRBJ1-1; D gene: .; V gene: TRBV9; CDR3 protein: CASSAVPLIGGSGTEAFF; CDR3 DNA: TGTGCCAGCAGCGCAGTACCCCTCATAGGGGGAAGTGGAACTGAAGCTTTCTTT
J gene: TRBJ2-7; D gene: .; V gene: TRBV6-2/TRBV6-3; CDR3 protein: CASSAPVAPEQYF; CDR3 DNA: TGTGCCAGCAGCGCACCGGTGGCCCCCGAGCAGTACTTC
J gene: TRBJ2-6; D gene: .; V gene: TRBV6-1; CDR3 protein: CASSEEGVGANVLTF; CDR3 DNA: TGTGCCAGCAGTGAAGAGGGTGTTGGGGCCAACGTCCTGACTTTC
J gene: TRBJ1-5; D gene: .; V gene: TRBV30; CDR3 protein: CAWSVHPGGKGSNQPQHF; CDR3 DNA: TGTGCCTGGAGTGTACACCCTGGAGGGAAGGGAAGCAATCAGCCCCAGCATTTT
J gene: TRBJ1-2; D gene: .; V gene: TRBV28; CDR3 protein: CASSGGQGRYTF; CDR3 DNA: TGTGCCAGCAGTGGGGGACAAGGTCGCTACACCTTC